The clone carrying this T cell receptor (beta chain) was detected ten times or more. The target antigen is unknown. The investigators amplified TCR beta CDR3 regions from RNA transcripts. RT-PCR in the first round (using the HTBI primer set) targeted the TCR CDR3. TCRdb passed the multiplex PCR reads through MiXCR, listing each CDR3 protein once. The data show 500,000 to 650,000 distinct CDR3 sequences, 11% to 15% seen once. Each 10 ml fresh peripheral blood draw supplied the PBMCs. This sample was taken from a study of T cells in Graves' hyperthyroidism and ophthalmopathy. Whole-study findings and limits: Ophthalmopathy onset followed model prediction by a median about six months.

The germline gives CDR1 MNHEY, CDR2 SMNVEV (reference sequence). V lost 5 bases and J lost 2; bases outside the gene matches: 2. This CDR3 spans 13 amino acids. The sample was blood. This clonotype was obtained from a woman in her thirties or forties with Graves' hyperthyroidism. This rearrangement joins TRBV27 to TRBJ2-7; TRBD2 matches 8 bases. This CDR3 reads CASSPGLAYEQYF. CDR3 coding DNA: TGTGCCAGCAGTCCGGGACTAGCCTACGAGCAGTACTTC.